Listed below are T cell receptor beta chains from one sample, sequenced in a study of OX40 agonist ivuxolimab in advanced cancers. Sequencing used immunoSEQ multiplex PCR; TCRdb keeps in-frame clones, though not all of them. The profile shows some 90,000 clones, approximately 89% of them singletons. Sample: CD4+ or CD8+ T cells sorted from blood, taken in a trial of the OX40 agonist ivuxolimab. The receptors here all came from an adult with an advanced solid tumor such as melanoma, head and neck, liver or kidney cancer. CDR3s include the opening cysteine and the closing phenylalanine or tryptophan. Fields, in order: D gene, clone size, V gene, J gene, CDR3 DNA, CDR3 protein. A D gene is named only where the DNA matches it firmly. Clone size appears in some rows only: once, few, many, or a class for an expanded clone.

.	.	TRBV5-1	TRBJ2-7	TGTGCCAGCAGCTTGTGGCGGCCCGAACAACCGTACTTC	CASSLWRPEQPYF
TRBD1	.	TRBV9	TRBJ1-1	TGTGCCAGCAGAGGACAGGCCGAAGAGGGGAACACTGAAGCTTTCTTT	CASRGQAEEGNTEAFF
TRBD2	.	TRBV19	TRBJ2-7	TGTGCCAGTAGTATAGGGGCTAGCGGGCCAGCCTACGAGCAGTACTTC	CASSIGASGPAYEQYF
TRBD1	once	TRBV27	TRBJ2-1	TGTGCCAGCAGATCTATCCGGGACAGCCCCTACAATGAGCAGTTCTTC	CASRSIRDSPYNEQFF
TRBD1	.	TRBV19	TRBJ1-4	TGTGCCAGCACGGGACAGGGGGGTGAAAAACTGTTTTTT	CASTGQGGEKLFF
TRBD1	.	TRBV7-3	TRBJ1-1	TGTGCCAGCAGCTTAACGCAGGGGGCGATGAACACTGAAGCTTTCTTT	CASSLTQGAMNTEAFF
.	.	TRBV5-4	TRBJ2-7	TGTGCCAGCAGCTCGGAGGGACAGTCCTACGAGCAGTACTTC	CASSSEGQSYEQYF
.	.	TRBV7-3	TRBJ2-5	TGTGCCAGCAGCCCGGGTTTCTTTTCCGGAGATCGATCACCAGAGACCCAGTACTTC	CASSPGFFSGDRSPETQYF
.	.	TRBV7-9	TRBJ1-4	TGTGCCAGCAGCTTAGGGGAGGGCCCCTTAAGCGAAAAACTGTTTTTT	CASSLGEGPLSEKLFF
TRBD2	.	TRBV30	TRBJ2-1	TGTGCCTGGAGGGTAGCGGGAGTCCTTGAGAACAATGAGCAGTTCTTC	CAWRVAGVLENNEQFF
TRBD2	.	TRBV4-1	TRBJ2-5	TGCGCCAGCAGTCAGGCACTCCCGGGACTAGCGGGAGAGACCCAGTACTTC	CASSQALPGLAGETQYF